The 5 T cell receptor beta chains reported below all come from one sample, sequenced in a study of Graves' ophthalmopathy and Graves' hyperthyroidism. Amplification from RNA transcripts yielded the TCR beta CDR3 regions. First-round RT-PCR with HTBI primers preceded a second-round multiplex PCR. MiXCR, applied by TCRdb to the multiplex PCR reads, yields one record per CDR3 protein. The sample includes about 390,000 distinct CDR3 sequences, 17% of them seen just once. Input material: peripheral blood. The receptors originated from an adult woman with stable Graves' hyperthyroidism.

This clonotype has more than one count but fewer than ten. This may arise from a read error, as a much more abundant clone is one base away. CDR3 loop: CASSPRGLAGGLLKNIKYF. The CDR3 nucleotides are TGTGCCAGCAGCCCCCGCGGACTAGCGGGAGGGCTACTCAAAAACATTAAGTACTTC. The chain joins TRBV11-2 to TRBJ2-4, with 15 bases lining up with TRBD2. This CDR3 comprises 19 residues. The germline gives CDR1 SGHAT, CDR2 FQNNGV.

This clonotype appeared many times. V usage is TRBV29-1 and J usage is TRBJ2-7; D may match TRBD1 or TRBD2 (5 bases each). Germline CDR1 and CDR2: SQVTM and ANQGSEA. The V gene lost 6 bases and the J gene lost 0 bases, with 9 bases spanning the gap. This CDR3 has 12 residues. CDR3 sequence: CSVGTGSYEQYF. DNA for the CDR3: TGCAGCGTGGGGACGGGCTCCTACGAGCAGTACTTC.

There are many counts of this clonotype. The CDR3 is CASRPQGALAYEQYF. The DNA of the CDR3 is TGTGCCAGCAGACCACAGGGGGCTTTGGCCTACGAGCAGTACTTC. This rearrangement joins TRBV6-5 to TRBJ2-7, with 9 bases lining up with TRBD1. The J segment lost 2 bases and the V segment lost 6 bases, leaving 8 bases of the junction unmatched. Per the germline V gene, CDR1 is MNHEY and CDR2 is SVGAGI. The CDR3 spans 15 residues.

This clonotype came up many times. The chain is built from TRBV6-5 and TRBJ2-7; D unclear. The V gene's germline CDR1 is MNHEY and CDR2 SVGAGI. This CDR3 is 13 amino acids long. V was trimmed by 5 bases and J by 0 bases, leaving 8 bases between them. CDR3 nucleotides: TGTGCCAGCAGTAGTAATCCCTCCTACGAGCAGTACTTC. Translated: CASSSNPSYEQYF.

This clonotype occurred many times. The chain employs TRBV28 and TRBJ2-7, with D tentatively TRBD1 (6 bases). Germline-derived CDR1 and CDR2 are MDHEN and SYDVKM. This CDR3 has 14 amino acids. Trimming took off 3 bases at V and 3 bases at J, with 12 bases between the two ends. In DNA form, the CDR3 reads TGTGCCAGCAGTTTTAGTACAGGGTTCTACGAGCAGTACTTC. Translating it yields CASSFSTGFYEQYF.